The rows below give T cell receptor beta chains drawn from one sample of a study of a mutant IDH1 vaccine in newly diagnosed glioma. Generated by immunoSEQ multiplex PCR, the TCRdb table keeps only in-frame clones and is missing some. The sample has around 59,000 clones, about 91% seen once. The sample was PBMCs, taken from a glioma patient treated with radiotherapy, temozolomide or both. All receptors derive from a man aged 50-59 years with glioma. Each CDR3 is given with its conserved first and last residue. Fields, in order: D gene, clone size, V gene, J gene, CDR3 DNA, CDR3 protein. D genes are given only for firm matches. Only part of the rows carry a size: once, few, many, or a class if the clone is expanded.

d_call: TRBD1
clone_size: once
v_call: TRBV2
j_call: TRBJ2-7
cdr3_nt: TGTGCCAGCAGTGAGAGGGGACAGGGGCCGGACGAGCAGTACTTC
cdr3_aa: CASSERGQGPDEQYF

d_call: NA
clone_size: NA
v_call: TRBV7-2
j_call: TRBJ2-1
cdr3_nt: TGTGCCAGCAGCCAATTCGGAGGTGAGCAGTTCTTC
cdr3_aa: CASSQFGGEQFF

d_call: NA
clone_size: once
v_call: TRBV7-9
j_call: TRBJ2-3
cdr3_nt: TGTGCCAGCAGCCCCGGGGCCTTGCTTAGCACAGATACGCAGTATTTT
cdr3_aa: CASSPGALLSTDTQYF

d_call: NA
clone_size: NA
v_call: TRBV30
j_call: TRBJ2-5
cdr3_nt: TGTGCCTGGAGCTCCTACTATGGGGAGACCCAGTACTTC
cdr3_aa: CAWSSYYGETQYF

d_call: TRBD1
clone_size: NA
v_call: TRBV9
j_call: TRBJ2-5
cdr3_nt: TGTGCCAGCAGCGTAGGACAGGGCTCCCAAGAGACCCAGTACTTC
cdr3_aa: CASSVGQGSQETQYF

d_call: NA
clone_size: NA
v_call: TRBV29-1
j_call: TRBJ2-5
cdr3_nt: TGCAGCGTTGGTGGTAGCCCCGGTGGAGAGACCCAGTACTTC
cdr3_aa: CSVGGSPGGETQYF

d_call: NA
clone_size: NA
v_call: TRBV2
j_call: TRBJ1-5
cdr3_nt: TGTGCCAGCAGTGAGAGGGGGGCCGAAGTTAATCAGCCCCAGCATTTT
cdr3_aa: CASSERGAEVNQPQHF

d_call: NA
clone_size: NA
v_call: TRBV19
j_call: TRBJ1-1
cdr3_nt: TGTGCCAGTAGTTCCCGGACACGAGCGAACACTGAAGCTTTCTTT
cdr3_aa: CASSSRTRANTEAFF

d_call: TRBD2
clone_size: NA
v_call: TRBV5-1
j_call: TRBJ2-2
cdr3_nt: TGCGCCAGCAGCTTTATAGCGGGGAACACCGGGGAGCTGTTTTTT
cdr3_aa: CASSFIAGNTGELFF

d_call: TRBD2
clone_size: NA
v_call: TRBV28
j_call: TRBJ2-7
cdr3_nt: TGTGCCAGCGAAACCGGGACTAGCGTCTACGAGCAGTACTTC
cdr3_aa: CASETGTSVYEQYF

d_call: NA
clone_size: NA
v_call: TRBV20-1
j_call: TRBJ2-7
cdr3_nt: TGCAGTGCTACCTTCGGTTACGAGCAGTACTTC
cdr3_aa: CSATFGYEQYF

d_call: NA
clone_size: NA
v_call: TRBV5-8
j_call: TRBJ2-1
cdr3_nt: TGTGCCAGCAGCTTCCAAAGACTCCCAGTTCAGTTCTTC
cdr3_aa: CASSFQRLPVQFF

d_call: NA
clone_size: NA
v_call: TRBV12-5
j_call: TRBJ2-5
cdr3_nt: TGTGCTAGTGGTTTGGCCCCCCCCTGCGAGACCCAGTACTTC
cdr3_aa: CASGLAPPCETQYF

d_call: NA
clone_size: once
v_call: TRBV7-2
j_call: TRBJ2-7
cdr3_nt: TGTGCCAGCAGCGTTAGTCAGGGAGAGCAGTACTTC
cdr3_aa: CASSVSQGEQYF

d_call: NA
clone_size: NA
v_call: TRBV14
j_call: TRBJ2-3
cdr3_nt: TGTGCCAGCAGCCAACATACAGGGATTATTGAAGGCACAGATACGCAGTATTTT
cdr3_aa: CASSQHTGIIEGTDTQYF

d_call: TRBD2
clone_size: NA
v_call: TRBV29-1
j_call: TRBJ2-5
cdr3_nt: TGCAGCGTTGAGCCTAGCGGATCCCAAGAGACCCAGTACTTC
cdr3_aa: CSVEPSGSQETQYF

d_call: NA
clone_size: NA
v_call: TRBV7-9
j_call: TRBJ1-4
cdr3_nt: TGTGCCAGCCGCCCGGGCTCGGGAAATGAAAAACTGTTTTTT
cdr3_aa: CASRPGSGNEKLFF

d_call: TRBD2
clone_size: NA
v_call: TRBV29-1
j_call: TRBJ2-3
cdr3_nt: TGCAGCGTTGAGGGGGGGACGACAGATACGCAGTATTTT
cdr3_aa: CSVEGGTTDTQYF

d_call: NA
clone_size: NA
v_call: TRBV28
j_call: TRBJ2-7
cdr3_nt: TGTGCTAGCACCCAGGCGAGCTCCTACGAGCAGTACTTC
cdr3_aa: CASTQASSYEQYF

d_call: NA
clone_size: NA
v_call: TRBV7-9
j_call: TRBJ1-5
cdr3_nt: TGTGCCAGCAGCCTCTCGATTAGCAATCAGCCCCAGCATTTT
cdr3_aa: CASSLSISNQPQHF

d_call: NA
clone_size: NA
v_call: TRBV28
j_call: TRBJ1-5
cdr3_nt: TGTGCCAGCAGCACAGGATGGGGAGTTCTGGGGGATCAGCCCCAGCATTTT
cdr3_aa: CASSTGWGVLGDQPQHF

d_call: NA
clone_size: NA
v_call: TRBV19
j_call: TRBJ1-5
cdr3_nt: TGTGCCAGTAGTATCGTGGGCATGGCCCAGCATTTT
cdr3_aa: CASSIVGMAQHF

d_call: TRBD1
clone_size: NA
v_call: TRBV30
j_call: TRBJ1-1
cdr3_nt: TGTGCCTGGAGTACACAGGGGGTGGGTGATGAAGCTTTCTTT
cdr3_aa: CAWSTQGVGDEAFF

d_call: NA
clone_size: NA
v_call: TRBV5-6
j_call: TRBJ2-2
cdr3_nt: TGTGCCAGCAGCTTACAATTGACAGGTACCATGAACACCGGGGAGCTGTTTTTT
cdr3_aa: CASSLQLTGTMNTGELFF

d_call: NA
clone_size: NA
v_call: TRBV30
j_call: TRBJ2-3
cdr3_nt: TGTGCCTGGAGTGCAAAGGGATCTAGCACAGATACGCAGTATTTT
cdr3_aa: CAWSAKGSSTDTQYF

d_call: NA
clone_size: NA
v_call: TRBV6-6
j_call: TRBJ2-7
cdr3_nt: TGTGCCAGCAGTTCCGGTGGATACGAGCAGTACTTC
cdr3_aa: CASSSGGYEQYF

d_call: TRBD1
clone_size: NA
v_call: TRBV27
j_call: TRBJ2-5
cdr3_nt: TGTGCCAGCAGTTCCCGGACAGGGTGGGAAGAGACCCAGTACTTC
cdr3_aa: CASSSRTGWEETQYF

d_call: NA
clone_size: few
v_call: TRBV27
j_call: TRBJ1-2
cdr3_nt: TGTGCCAGCAGTTTTGGCAGGGTGGGCTATGGCTACACCTTC
cdr3_aa: CASSFGRVGYGYTF